These 8 T cell receptor beta chains share one sample of origin, sequenced in a study of glioma-infiltrating T cells. The iRepertoire nested amplicon-rescue multiplex PCR amplified TCR alpha and beta CDR3s from RNA. MiXCR, applied by TCRdb to the multiplex PCR reads, yields one record per CDR3 protein. The sample has approximately 100,000 distinct CDR3 sequences, roughly 30% seen once. The sample was glioma tissue, nonneoplastic brain tissue, or PBMCs (not recorded which). These TCRs come from a human donor with low-grade glioma or glioblastoma, undergoing nonglioma brain surgery, or in good health (not recorded which).

This clonotype was recorded at least ten times. The gene calls are TRBV20-1 and TRBJ2-7, with D possibly called TRBD1 or TRBD2 (7 bases each). The CDR3 is made up of 14 amino acids. Trimming shortened V by 3 bases and J by 3 bases, and 15 bases separated the two germline ends. The V gene's germline CDR1 is DFQATT and CDR2 SNEGSKA (reference sequence). CDR3 nucleotides: TGCAGTGCTAGCAAAGCGGGACAGAACTACGAGCAGTACTTC. Translated: CSASKAGQNYEQYF.

Notes on this clonotype: This may stem from a read error, because a much larger clone lies one nucleotide away. This is likely a read error, given that the CDR3 carries no conserved phenylalanine or tryptophan at its end. This chain links TRBV6-1 with TRBJ1-2; 9 bases agree with TRBD1. Germline trimming cut 6 bases from V and 8 bases from J; bases unmatched to any gene: 7. The CDR3 totals 13 residues. Looked up from germline, CDR1 is MNHNS and CDR2 is SASEGT. The CDR3 protein is CASRTTGGWGYTL. The CDR3 nucleotides are TGTGCCAGCAGAACCACAGGGGGCTGGGGCTACACCCTC.

This clonotype has just a few counts. The chain combines TRBV19 with TRBJ2-3, with a possible D match to TRBD2 (7 bases). In germline, CDR1 is LNHDA, CDR2 SQIVND (reference sequence). V lost 2 bases and J 4 bases, leaving 22 bases between the germline ends. This CDR3 region has 18 residues. For the CDR3, the DNA is TGTGCCAGTAGTATAAGGGGAGGGGGAGCATCAGGGGCAGATACGCAGTATTTT. This gives the protein CASSIRGGGASGADTQYF.

This clonotype was observed at least ten times. The chain recombines TRBV20-1 with TRBJ2-3; maybe TRBD2 (7 bases). The CDR3 has 13 residues. Trimming removed 5 bases at V and 8 bases at J, with 17 bases between. Per the germline V gene, CDR1 is DFQATT and CDR2 is SNEGSKA (reference sequence). CDR3 in DNA: TGCAGTGCTGGTAGTCATCGGGGGGCTACGCAGTATTTT. Translating it yields CSAGSHRGATQYF.

On this clonotype: This may be a read error, as it is one base from a much larger clone. The chain recombines TRBV19 with TRBJ2-3; no clear D gene. Germline CDR1 LNHDA, CDR2 SQIVND (reference sequence). This CDR3 is 14 amino acids long. CDR3 DNA: TGTGCCAGTAGTATAAGCTTGGCAGCCGATACGAAGTATTTT. It translates to CASSISLAADTKYF.

As for this clonotype: This CDR3 is missing its conserved last phenylalanine or tryptophan, likely due to a read error. The V call is TRBV24-1, the J call TRBJ1-2, with D unclear. Trimming removed 8 bases at V and 2 bases at J, with 11 bases between. Germline lookup yields CDR1 KGHDR and CDR2 SFDVKD. The CDR3 contains 13 residues. The DNA for the CDR3 is TGTGCCACCAATGTGGTAGAGAACTATGGCTACACCCTC. This encodes CATNVVENYGYTL.

Note on this clonotype: The junction shows a germline mismatch at one end, possibly a read error. The genes are TRBV7-2 and TRBJ1-5, with D hard to call. The germline gives CDR1 SGHTA, CDR2 FQGNSA. The CDR3 is made up of 13 amino acids. CDR3 loop: CASSLTSNEPQHF. The CDR3 region has the DNA TGTGCCAGCAGCTTAACTAGCAATGAGCCCCAGCATTTT.

In its sample, this clonotype was seen many times. V is TRBV28 and J is TRBJ1-6; 10 bases line up with TRBD1. V lost 2 bases, J lost 9 bases, and 1 base stayed unmatched. The germline V gene has CDR1 MDHEN and CDR2 SYDVKM. The CDR3 loop spans 14 amino acids. This CDR3 reads CASSLGQGGSPLHF. CDR3 nucleotides: TGTGCCAGCAGTTTAGGACAGGGGGGTTCACCCCTCCACTTT. The full variable domain, rest sourced from reference TRBV28 and TRBJ1-6, is DVKVTQSSRYLVKRTGEKVFLECVQDMDHENMFWYRQDPGLGLRLIYFSYDVKMKEKGDIPEGYSVSREKKERFSLILESASTNQTSMYLCASSLGQGGSPLHFGNGTRLTVT.